This T cell receptor beta chain was captured by sequencing in a study of Ad26.COV2.S vaccination and SARS-CoV-2 variants. V lost 0 bases to trimming and J lost 1 base, with 13 bases between them. The CDR3 runs 16 residues. Per germline, CDR1 SGDLS and CDR2 YYNGEE. Treatment: over 15 received Ad26.COV2.S at low or high dose, single or two shots; about 5 received placebo; per-sample allocation not given. The samples date from day 63 after the first vaccine or placebo injection. Only in-frame clones appear in the TCRdb table, and some are missing; sequencing was by immunoSEQ multiplex PCR. The sample yields hundreds of thousands of clones, roughly 81% seen once.

The chain links TRBV9 to TRBJ1-1; D is uncertain. The receptor comes from a person aged 18 to 65 who received the Ad26.COV2.S COVID-19 vaccine or a placebo. Sample: peripheral blood, taken in a trial of Ad26.COV2.S vaccine versus placebo. In DNA, the CDR3 is TGTGCCAGCAGCGTAGCTACGAGTGGAGGGAACACTGAAGCTTTCTTT. Its protein product is CASSVATSGGNTEAFF.